This T cell receptor (beta chain) was observed in a study of regulatory T cells in long-lasting Graves disease. For the study at large: Persistent Graves' disease required over 5 years of antithyroid drugs and positive TSH receptor antibodies.

Findings and limits, study-wide: Those with persistent disease had in common more public clonotypes (about 3,000) than new patients (966).

Libraries of TCR beta came from iRepertoire HTBI primers plus Arm-PCR of CDR3 regions. TCRdb used MiXCR to reprocess the multiplex PCR reads, holding one entry per CDR3 protein. Here the sample spans about 430,000 distinct CDR3 sequences, around 20% being singletons. The trim removed 5 bases at V and 5 bases at J, leaving 5 bases unmatched. Per the germline V gene, CDR1 is SGHTA and CDR2 is FQGNSA. CDR3 size: 13 residues. Time point noted: persistent/refractory GD, antithyroid drugs over 5 years with positive TRAb. PBMCs provided the RNA from which the TCR library was made. In its sample, this clonotype was seen many times. No antigen is known for it.

The TCR originated in a female donor with Graves disease. The material was peripheral blood mononuclear cells (PBMCs), obtained when the disease was refractory, from a patient treated with antithyroid drugs. This chain joins TRBV7-2 and TRBJ2-5, with TRBD1 matching over 7 bases. CDR3 sequence (DNA): TGTGCCAGCAGCCAGGGGGTCGGGGAGACCCAGTACTTC. This gives the protein CASSQGVGETQYF.